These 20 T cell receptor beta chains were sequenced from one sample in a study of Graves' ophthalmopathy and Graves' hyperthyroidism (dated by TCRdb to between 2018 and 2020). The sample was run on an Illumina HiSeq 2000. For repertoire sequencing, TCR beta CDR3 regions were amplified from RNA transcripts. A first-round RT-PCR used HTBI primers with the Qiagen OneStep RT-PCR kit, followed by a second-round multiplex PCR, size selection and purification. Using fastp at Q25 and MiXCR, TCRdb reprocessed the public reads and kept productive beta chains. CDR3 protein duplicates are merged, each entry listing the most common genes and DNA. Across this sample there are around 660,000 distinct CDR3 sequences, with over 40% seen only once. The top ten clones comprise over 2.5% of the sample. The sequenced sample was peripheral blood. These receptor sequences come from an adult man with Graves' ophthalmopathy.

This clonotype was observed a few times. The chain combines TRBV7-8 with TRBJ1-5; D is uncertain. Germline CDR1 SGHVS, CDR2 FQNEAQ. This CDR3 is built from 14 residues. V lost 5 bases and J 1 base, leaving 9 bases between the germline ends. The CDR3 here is CASSQSDSNQPQHF. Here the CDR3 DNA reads TGTGCCAGCAGCCAAAGCGACAGCAATCAGCCCCAGCATTTT.

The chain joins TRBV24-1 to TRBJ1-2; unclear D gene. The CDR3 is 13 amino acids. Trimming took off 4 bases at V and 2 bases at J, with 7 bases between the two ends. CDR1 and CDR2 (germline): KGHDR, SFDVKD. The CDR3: CATSDRENYGYTF. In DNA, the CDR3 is TGTGCCACCAGTGACCGGGAAAACTATGGCTACACCTTC.

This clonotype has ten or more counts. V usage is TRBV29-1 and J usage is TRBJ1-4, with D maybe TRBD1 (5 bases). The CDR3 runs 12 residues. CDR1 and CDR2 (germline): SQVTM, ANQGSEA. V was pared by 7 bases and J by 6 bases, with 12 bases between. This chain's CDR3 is CSALGGDEKLFF. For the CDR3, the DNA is TGCAGCGCTTTGGGGGGTGATGAAAAACTGTTTTTT.

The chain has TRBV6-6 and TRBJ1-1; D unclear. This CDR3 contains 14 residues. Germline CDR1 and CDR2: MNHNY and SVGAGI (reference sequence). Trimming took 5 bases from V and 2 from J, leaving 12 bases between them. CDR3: CASSPAVGNTEAFF. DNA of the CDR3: TGTGCCAGCAGTCCAGCGGTTGGAAACACTGAAGCTTTCTTT.

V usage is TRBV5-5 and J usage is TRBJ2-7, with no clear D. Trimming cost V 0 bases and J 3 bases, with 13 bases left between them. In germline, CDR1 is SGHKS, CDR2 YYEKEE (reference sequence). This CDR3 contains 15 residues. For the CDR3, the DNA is TGTGCCAGCAGCTTGGGGTCGGCAGGCGGCTACGAGCAGTACTTC. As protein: CASSLGSAGGYEQYF.

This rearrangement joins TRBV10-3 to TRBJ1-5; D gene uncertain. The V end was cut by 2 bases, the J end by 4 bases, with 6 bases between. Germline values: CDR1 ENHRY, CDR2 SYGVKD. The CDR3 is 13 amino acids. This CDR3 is CAISEGENQPQHF. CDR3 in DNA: TGTGCCATCAGTGAGGGGGAAAATCAGCCCCAGCATTTT.

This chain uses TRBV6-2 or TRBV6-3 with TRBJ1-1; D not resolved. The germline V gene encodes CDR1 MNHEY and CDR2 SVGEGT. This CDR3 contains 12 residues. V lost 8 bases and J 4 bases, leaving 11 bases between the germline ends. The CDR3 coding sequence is TGTGCCAGCGGCCTTTGGGGCACTGAAGCTTTCTTT. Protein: CASGLWGTEAFF.

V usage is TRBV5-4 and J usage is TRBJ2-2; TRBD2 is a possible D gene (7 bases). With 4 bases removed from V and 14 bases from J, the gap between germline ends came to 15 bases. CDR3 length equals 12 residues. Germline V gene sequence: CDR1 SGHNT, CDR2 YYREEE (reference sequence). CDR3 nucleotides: TGTGCCAGCAGCCGCTCTCCGGGGGGCCTGTTTTTT. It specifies CASSRSPGGLFF. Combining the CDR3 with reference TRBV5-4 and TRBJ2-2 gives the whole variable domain ETGVTQSPTHLIKTRGQQVTLRCSSQSGHNTVSWYQQALGQGPQFIFQYYREEENGRGNFPPRFSGLQFPNYSSELNVNALELDDSALYLCASSRSPGGLFFGEGSRLTVL.

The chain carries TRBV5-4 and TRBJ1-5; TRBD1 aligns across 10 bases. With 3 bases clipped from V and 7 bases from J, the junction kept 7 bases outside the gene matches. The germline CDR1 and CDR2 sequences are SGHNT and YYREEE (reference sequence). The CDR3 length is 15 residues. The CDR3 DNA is TGTGCCAGCAGCTACCGGGACAGGGGAGGGCAGCCCCAGCATTTT. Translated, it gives CASSYRDRGGQPQHF.

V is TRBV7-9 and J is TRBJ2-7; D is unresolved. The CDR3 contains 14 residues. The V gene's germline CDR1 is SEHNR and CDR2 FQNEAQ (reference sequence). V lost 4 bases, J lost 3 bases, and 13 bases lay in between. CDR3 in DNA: TGTGCCAGCAGCTCTACCGTAAGGTTCTACGAGCAGTACTTC. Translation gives CASSSTVRFYEQYF.

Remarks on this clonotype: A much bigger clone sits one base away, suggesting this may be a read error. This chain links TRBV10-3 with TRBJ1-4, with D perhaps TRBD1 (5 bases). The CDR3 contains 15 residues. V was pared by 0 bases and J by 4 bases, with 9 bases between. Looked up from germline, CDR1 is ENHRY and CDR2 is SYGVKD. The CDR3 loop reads CAISESTQDNEKLFF. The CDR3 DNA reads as TGTGCCATCAGTGAGTCGACACAGGATAATGAAAAACTGTTTTTT.

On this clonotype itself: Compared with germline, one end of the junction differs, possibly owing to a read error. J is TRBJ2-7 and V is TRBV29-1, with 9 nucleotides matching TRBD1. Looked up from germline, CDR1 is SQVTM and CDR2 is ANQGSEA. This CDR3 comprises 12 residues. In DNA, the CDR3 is TGCAGCGTTTCTCCGCGACAGGGGGAGCTGTACTTC. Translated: CSVSPRQGELYF.

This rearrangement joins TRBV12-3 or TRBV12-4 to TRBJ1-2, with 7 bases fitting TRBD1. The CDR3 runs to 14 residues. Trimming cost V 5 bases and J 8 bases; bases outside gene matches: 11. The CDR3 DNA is TGTGCCAGCAGTAAACAGACAGGGCGTGCGGGCTACACCTTC. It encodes CASSKQTGRAGYTF.

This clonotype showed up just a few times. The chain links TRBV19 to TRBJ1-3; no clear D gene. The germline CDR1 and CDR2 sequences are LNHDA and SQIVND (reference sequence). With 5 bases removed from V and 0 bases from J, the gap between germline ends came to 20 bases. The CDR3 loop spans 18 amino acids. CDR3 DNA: TGTGCCAGTAGTGCCTCACACTCTGGAGGATTCTCTGGAAACACCATATATTTT. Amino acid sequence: CASSASHSGGFSGNTIYF.

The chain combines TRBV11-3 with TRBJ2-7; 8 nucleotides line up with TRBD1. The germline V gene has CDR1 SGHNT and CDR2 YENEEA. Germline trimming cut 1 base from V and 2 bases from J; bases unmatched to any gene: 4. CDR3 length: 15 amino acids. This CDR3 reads CASSLGRTGTYEQYF. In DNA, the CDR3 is TGTGCCAGCAGCTTAGGCCGGACAGGGACCTACGAGCAGTACTTC.

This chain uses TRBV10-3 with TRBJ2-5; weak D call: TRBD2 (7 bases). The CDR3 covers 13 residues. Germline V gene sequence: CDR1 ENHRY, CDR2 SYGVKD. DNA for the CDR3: TGTGCTAGAGATGGGGGGGGGCGGGAGACCCAGTACTTC. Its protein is CARDGGGRETQYF.

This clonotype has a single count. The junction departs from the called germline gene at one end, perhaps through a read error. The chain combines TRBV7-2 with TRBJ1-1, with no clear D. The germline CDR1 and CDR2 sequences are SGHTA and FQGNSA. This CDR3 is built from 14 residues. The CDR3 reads CASSLGTVNAEAFF. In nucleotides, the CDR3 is TGTGCCAGCAGCTTAGGGACGGTGAACGCTGAAGCTTTCTTT.

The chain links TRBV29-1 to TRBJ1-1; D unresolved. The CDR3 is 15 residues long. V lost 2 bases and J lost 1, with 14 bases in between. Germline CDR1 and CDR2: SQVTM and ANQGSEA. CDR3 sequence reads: CSVERGAFGNTEAFF. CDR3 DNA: TGCAGCGTTGAACGGGGAGCTTTCGGGAACACTGAAGCTTTCTTT.

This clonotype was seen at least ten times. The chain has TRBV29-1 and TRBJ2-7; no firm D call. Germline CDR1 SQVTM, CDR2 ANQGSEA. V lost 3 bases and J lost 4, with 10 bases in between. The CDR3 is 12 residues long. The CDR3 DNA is TGCAGCGTTGACGACGGAATATACGAGCAGTACTTC. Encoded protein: CSVDDGIYEQYF.

In DNA form, the CDR3 reads TGTGCCAGTAGATTGGGACAGGGTAGTGAAAAACTGTTTTTT. Protein: CASRLGQGSEKLFF. V is TRBV19 and J is TRBJ1-4, with TRBD1 matching 9 bases. This CDR3 is 14 amino acids long. From germline, CDR1 is LNHDA and CDR2 SQIVND (reference sequence). V shed 6 bases, J shed 7 bases, and the junction held 6 bases outside the gene matches.